This TCR beta chain was sequenced for a study of blood T cell repertoires in COVID-19. Measured with immunoSEQ multiplex PCR; TCRdb has only the in-frame clones, and not every one. The sample lists about 250,000 clones, about 86% seen once, with 15% to 18% in the top ten. The germline CDR1 and CDR2 sequences are SGHRS and YFSETQ. The CDR3 is 13 residues long. V lost 2 bases to trimming and J lost 4 bases, with 6 bases between them. This chain uses TRBV5-1 with TRBJ2-2; D unresolved. The origin of this receptor is a person aged 65 to 79 with COVID-19, enrolled during active disease. Material: peripheral blood. Here the CDR3 DNA reads TGCGCCAGCAGCTTACAGCTCACCGGGGAGCTGTTTTTT. Its translation: CASSLQLTGELFF.